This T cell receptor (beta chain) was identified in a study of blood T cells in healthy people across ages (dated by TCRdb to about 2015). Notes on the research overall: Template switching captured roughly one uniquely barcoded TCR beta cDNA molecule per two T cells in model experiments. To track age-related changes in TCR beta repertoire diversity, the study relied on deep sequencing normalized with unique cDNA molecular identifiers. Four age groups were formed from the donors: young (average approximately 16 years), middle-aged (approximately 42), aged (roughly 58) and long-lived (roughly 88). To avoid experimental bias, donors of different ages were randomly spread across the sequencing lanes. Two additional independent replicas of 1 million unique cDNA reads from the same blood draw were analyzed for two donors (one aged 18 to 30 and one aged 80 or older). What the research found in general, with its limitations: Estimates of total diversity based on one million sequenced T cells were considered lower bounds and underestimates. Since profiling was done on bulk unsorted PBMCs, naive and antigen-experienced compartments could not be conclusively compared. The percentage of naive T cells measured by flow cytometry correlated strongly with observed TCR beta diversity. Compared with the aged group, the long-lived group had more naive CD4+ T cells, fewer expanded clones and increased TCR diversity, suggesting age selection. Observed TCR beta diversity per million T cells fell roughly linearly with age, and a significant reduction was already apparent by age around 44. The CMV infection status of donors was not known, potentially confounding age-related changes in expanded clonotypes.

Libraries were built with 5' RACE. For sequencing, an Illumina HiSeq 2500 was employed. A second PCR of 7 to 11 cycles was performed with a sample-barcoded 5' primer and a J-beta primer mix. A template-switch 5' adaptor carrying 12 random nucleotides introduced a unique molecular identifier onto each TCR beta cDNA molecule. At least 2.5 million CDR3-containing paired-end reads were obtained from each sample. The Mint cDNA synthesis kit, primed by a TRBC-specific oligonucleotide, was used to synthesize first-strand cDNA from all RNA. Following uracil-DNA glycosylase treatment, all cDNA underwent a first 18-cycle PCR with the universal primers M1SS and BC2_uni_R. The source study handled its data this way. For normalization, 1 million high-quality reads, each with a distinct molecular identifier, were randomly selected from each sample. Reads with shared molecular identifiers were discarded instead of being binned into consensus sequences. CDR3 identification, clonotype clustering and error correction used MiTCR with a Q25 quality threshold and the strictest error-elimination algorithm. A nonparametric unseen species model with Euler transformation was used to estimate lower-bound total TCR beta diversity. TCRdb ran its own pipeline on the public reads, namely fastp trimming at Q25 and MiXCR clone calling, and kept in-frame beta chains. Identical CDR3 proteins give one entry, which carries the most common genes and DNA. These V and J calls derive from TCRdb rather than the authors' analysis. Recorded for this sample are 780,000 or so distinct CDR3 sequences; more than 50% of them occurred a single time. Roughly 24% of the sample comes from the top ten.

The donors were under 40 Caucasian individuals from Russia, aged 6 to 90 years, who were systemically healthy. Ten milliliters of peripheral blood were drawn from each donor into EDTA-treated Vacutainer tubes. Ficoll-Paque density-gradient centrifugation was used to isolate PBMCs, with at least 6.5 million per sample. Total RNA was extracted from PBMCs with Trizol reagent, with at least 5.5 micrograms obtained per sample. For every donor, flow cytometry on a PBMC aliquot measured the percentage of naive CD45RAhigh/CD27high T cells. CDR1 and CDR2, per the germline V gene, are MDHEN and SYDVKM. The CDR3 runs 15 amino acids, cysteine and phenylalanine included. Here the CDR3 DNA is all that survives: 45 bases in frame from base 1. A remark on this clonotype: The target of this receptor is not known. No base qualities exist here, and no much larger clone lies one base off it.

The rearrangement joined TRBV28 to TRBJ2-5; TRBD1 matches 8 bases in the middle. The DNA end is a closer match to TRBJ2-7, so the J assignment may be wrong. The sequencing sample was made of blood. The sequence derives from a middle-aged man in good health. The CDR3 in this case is CASSLGGQGWYEQYF. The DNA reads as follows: TGTGCCAGCAGTCTAGGAGGACAGGGCTGGTACGAGCAGTACTTC.